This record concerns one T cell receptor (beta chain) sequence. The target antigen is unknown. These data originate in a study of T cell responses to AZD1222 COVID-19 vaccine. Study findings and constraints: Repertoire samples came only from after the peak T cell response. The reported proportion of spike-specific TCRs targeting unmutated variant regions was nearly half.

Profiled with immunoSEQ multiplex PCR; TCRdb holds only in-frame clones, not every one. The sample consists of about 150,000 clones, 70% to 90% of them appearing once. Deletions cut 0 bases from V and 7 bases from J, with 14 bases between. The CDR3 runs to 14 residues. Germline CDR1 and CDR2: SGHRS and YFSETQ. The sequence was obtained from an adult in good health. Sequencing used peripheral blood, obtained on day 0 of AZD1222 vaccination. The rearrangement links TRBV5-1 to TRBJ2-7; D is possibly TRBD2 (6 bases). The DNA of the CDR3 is TGCGCCAGCAGCTTGGAGGCCAGCCGGGGGGAGCAGTACTTC. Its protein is CASSLEASRGEQYF.